Below are 27 T cell receptor beta chains sequenced from a single sample in a study of human T cells and chemical hapten exposure. Time point meaning: patch test 1, 2 weeks after DPC sensitization. The treatment here: therapeutic diphenylcyclopropenone sensitization with weekly scalp DPC. TCRdb processed the RACE reads anew with MiXCR; each CDR3 protein has one entry. The sample has some 380,000 distinct CDR3 sequences; 4.8% are singletons. The sequences come from whole blood, collected in connection with sensitization to the hapten diphenylcyclopropenone (DPC). Source of these receptors: a woman aged 50 to 65 with alopecia areata. Some clones in this sample may be carry-over from other donors' samples.

The chain combines TRBV6-6 with TRBJ1-5, with 7 bases identical to TRBD1. CDR1 is MNHNY, CDR2 SVGAGI, per germline (reference sequence). CDR3 length equals 14 residues. With V trimmed by 9 bases and J by 7 bases, 12 bases remained unmatched. Written as DNA, the CDR3 is TGTGCCAGTTACAGGGGCGGGGCGGGCCAGCCCCAGCATTTT. Amino acids: CASYRGGAGQPQHF.

The genes are TRBV7-2 and TRBJ2-7, with D possibly matching TRBD1 (5 bases). Deletions cut 2 bases from V and 5 bases from J, with 10 bases between. Germline lookup yields CDR1 SGHTA and CDR2 FQGNSA. The CDR3 totals 13 residues. CDR3 nucleotide sequence: TGTGCCAGCAGCTTACGCAGGGTCCACGAGCAGTACTTC. Its protein product is CASSLRRVHEQYF.

This clonotype was seen many times. The rearrangement links TRBV11-2 to TRBJ1-2; 8 bases are a match to TRBD1. V shed 5 bases and J 5 bases; nucleotides not matched to a gene: 7. This CDR3 comprises 14 residues. Germline values: CDR1 SGHAT, CDR2 FQNNGV. The CDR3 DNA sequence: TGTGCCAGCAGCCCCCAGGGGGCAGGTTATGGCTACACCTTC. Its protein is CASSPQGAGYGYTF.

This clonotype was counted many times. The chain carries TRBV6-5 and TRBJ2-2; possible D gene TRBD1, 6 bases. CDR1 MNHEY and CDR2 SVGAGI come from the germline V gene. The CDR3 contains 13 residues. V gave up 6 bases and J gave up 5 bases, with 10 bases separating them. The CDR3 sequence is CASRPTGTGELFF. CDR3 sequence (DNA): TGTGCCAGCAGGCCCACAGGGACCGGGGAGCTGTTTTTT.

This clonotype was detected a few times. V gene TRBV6-1 combines with J gene TRBJ2-5, with D unresolved. The germline V and J ends were trimmed by 1 base and 4 bases, with 7 bases remaining between them. The CDR3 has 13 residues. Per germline, CDR1 MNHNS and CDR2 SASEGT. CDR3 coding DNA: TGTGCCAGCAGTGAAGGACCCCGAGAGACCCAGTACTTC. Its protein product is CASSEGPRETQYF.

This chain links TRBV4-2 with TRBJ2-5, with a weak D call TRBD2 (5 bases). Germline CDR1 reads LGHNA; CDR2 reads YNFKEQ. CDR3 length: 14 residues. V was cut by 1 base and J by 3 bases, with 9 bases left in between. As DNA, the CDR3 is TGTGCCAGCAGCCAAGTGGTCGGGGAAGAGACCCAGTACTTC. As protein: CASSQVVGEETQYF.

This clonotype was observed at least ten times. The rearrangement uses TRBV6-2 or TRBV6-3 and TRBJ2-7; 9 bases agree with TRBD2. From germline, CDR1 is MNHEY and CDR2 SVGEGT. The CDR3 loop spans 14 amino acids. V shed 10 bases and J 5 bases; nucleotides not matched to a gene: 12. The CDR3 here is CATQDMASGNEQYF. The CDR3 coding sequence is TGTGCCACCCAAGACATGGCTAGCGGGAACGAGCAGTACTTC.

In this sample, this clonotype turned up many times. J is TRBJ2-5 and V is TRBV7-6, with 7 bases that match TRBD2. The junction had 7 bases not matched to a gene; V was cut back by 1 base and J by 5 bases. The germline V gene encodes CDR1 SGHVS and CDR2 FNYEAQ. The CDR3 length is 15 residues. Here the CDR3 DNA reads TGTGCCAGCAGCTTAGTAGGCGGGGGAGCTGAGACCCAGTACTTC. This codes for CASSLVGGGAETQYF.

This clonotype was counted only a few times. The V call is TRBV11-2, the J call TRBJ2-3; 9 positions match TRBD1. Unmatched junction bases numbered 9, after V lost 1 base and J lost 4 bases. Germline lookup yields CDR1 SGHAT and CDR2 FQNNGV. This CDR3 comprises 17 residues. The CDR3 DNA reads TGTGCCAGCAGCTTAGTAATTGGGACAGGGAGGGCAGATACGCAGTATTTT. The encoded protein is CASSLVIGTGRADTQYF. Filled out from reference TRBV11-2 and TRBJ2-3, the complete variable domain reads EAGVAQSPRYKIIEKRQSVAFWCNPISGHATLYWYQQILGQGPKLLIQFQNNGVVDDSQLPKDRFSAERLKGVDSTLKIQPAKLEDSAVYLCASSLVIGTGRADTQYFGPGTRLTVL.

The chain employs TRBV12-3 or TRBV12-4 and TRBJ2-1, with 7 positions matching TRBD2. After removal of 7 bases from V and 10 bases from J, the junction contained 7 bases not matched to a gene. The CDR3 totals 12 residues. CDR3 protein: CASTGGGYEQFF. For the CDR3, the DNA is TGTGCCAGCACAGGCGGGGGATACGAGCAGTTCTTC.

The V call is TRBV2, the J call TRBJ2-1; the D is unclear. V dropped 2 bases and J dropped 8 bases, with 7 bases sitting between them. Germline CDR1 and CDR2: SNHLY and FYNNEI. CDR3 length: 12 amino acids. The CDR3 DNA sequence: TGTGCCAGCAGTGAAATGGGCTATGAGCAGTTCTTC. Protein sequence: CASSEMGYEQFF.

This clonotype came up many times. The V call is TRBV11-2, the J call TRBJ2-3, with no clear D. Deletions cut 5 bases from V and 2 bases from J, with 5 bases between. The CDR3 contains 12 residues. The germline V gene encodes CDR1 SGHAT and CDR2 FQNNGV. The CDR3 sequence: CASSVPTDTQYF. The CDR3 DNA sequence: TGTGCCAGCAGCGTGCCCACAGATACGCAGTATTTT. The complete variable domain, with remaining parts taken from reference TRBV11-2 and TRBJ2-3, reads EAGVAQSPRYKIIEKRQSVAFWCNPISGHATLYWYQQILGQGPKLLIQFQNNGVVDDSQLPKDRFSAERLKGVDSTLKIQPAKLEDSAVYLCASSVPTDTQYFGPGTRLTVL.

This clonotype was recorded many times. The genes are TRBV4-1 and TRBJ2-5; D is undetermined. CDR1 and CDR2 from the germline V gene are MGHRA and YSYEKL. CDR3 length: 13 amino acids. V dropped 1 base and J dropped 5 bases, with 8 bases sitting between them. The CDR3, as DNA: TGCGCCAGCAGCCAAGTCCAGGCGGAGACCCAGTACTTC. Translation: CASSQVQAETQYF.

As concerns this clonotype: This clone may be a read error of a much larger clone one base away. V is TRBV20-1 and J is TRBJ2-7, with D perhaps TRBD1 (5 bases). The germline V gene has CDR1 DFQATT and CDR2 SNEGSKA (reference sequence). The CDR3 covers 13 residues. The CDR3: CSARGQVLDERYF. CDR3 DNA sequence: TGCAGTGCTAGGGGGCAGGTCCTAGACGAGCGGTACTTC.

This chain uses TRBV12-3 or TRBV12-4 with TRBJ1-2; D perhaps matches TRBD1 (6 bases). Trimming cost V 3 bases and J 6 bases, with 17 bases left between them. This CDR3 spans 15 amino acids. The CDR3 loop reads CASSFSPGASNGYTF. The CDR3 coding sequence is TGTGCCAGCAGTTTCTCCCCAGGGGCAAGTAATGGCTACACCTTC.

This clonotype was seen only a few times. The rearrangement uses TRBV6-2 or TRBV6-3 and TRBJ2-7, with TRBD1 matching over 7 bases. The CDR3 is 15 amino acids. V lost 4 bases, J lost 2 bases, and 8 bases stayed unmatched. CDR1 MNHEY and CDR2 SVGEGT come from the germline V gene. The CDR3 DNA follows: TGTGCCAGCAGTTTAATTGGTCAGGGGGCCTACGAGCAGTACTTC. Residues: CASSLIGQGAYEQYF.

The table lists this clonotype with many counts. The chain is built from TRBV6-5 and TRBJ2-1, with D possibly TRBD1 on 6 matching bases. The CDR3 totals 14 residues. With 2 bases removed from V and 7 bases from J, the gap between germline ends came to 12 bases. Germline CDR1 MNHEY, CDR2 SVGAGI. The CDR3 protein is CASSYVQQGNEQFF. CDR3 sequence (DNA): TGTGCCAGCAGTTACGTTCAACAGGGAAATGAGCAGTTCTTC.

The V and J genes are TRBV28 and TRBJ2-7; the D gene is possibly TRBD2 (5 bases). Between the trimmed V and J ends, which lost 1 base and 5 bases, there was a span of 15 bases. The CDR3 consists of 15 residues. The germline V gene has CDR1 MDHEN and CDR2 SYDVKM. DNA of the CDR3: TGTGCCAGCAGTTTATCTGGGTCCCTTAGCGACGAGCAGTACTTC. Translated, it gives CASSLSGSLSDEQYF.

This sequence joins TRBV4-1 and TRBJ1-2; 8 bases align to TRBD1. J was trimmed by 5 bases and V by 2 bases; bases with no gene match: 10. CDR1 and CDR2 from the germline V gene are MGHRA and YSYEKL. The length of the CDR3 is 16 residues. The CDR3, as DNA: TGCGCCAGCAGCCAACTCGTCCGGGACAGGAGTTATGGCTACACCTTC. This gives the protein CASSQLVRDRSYGYTF.

This sequence joins TRBV5-1 and TRBJ2-3; D possibly uses TRBD1 or TRBD2 (5 bases each). Trimming shortened V by 2 bases and J by 2 bases, and 12 bases separated the two germline ends. The CDR3 sequence is 15 residues long. Germline values: CDR1 SGHRS, CDR2 YFSETQ. The CDR3 DNA is TGCGCCAGCAGCTTCGGGGACCGAGACACAGATACGCAGTATTTT. Protein: CASSFGDRDTDTQYF. Filled out from reference TRBV5-1 and TRBJ2-3, the complete variable domain reads KAGVTQTPRYLIKTRGQQVTLSCSPISGHRSVSWYQQTPGQGLQFLFEYFSETQRNKGNFPGRFSGRQFSNSRSEMNVSTLELGDSALYLCASSFGDRDTDTQYFGPGTRLTVL.

The sample holds many counts of this clonotype. V gene TRBV15 combines with J gene TRBJ1-1; D remains unclear. The germline V gene has CDR1 LNHNV and CDR2 YYDKDF (reference sequence). The CDR3 runs to 11 residues. The V end lost 5 bases, the J end lost 7 bases, and 8 bases lay between the germline ends. The CDR3 DNA sequence: TGTGCCACCAGCGGGGAAGGTGAAGCTTTCTTT. Residues: CATSGEGEAFF.

The sample holds many counts of this clonotype. The rearrangement joins TRBV4-3 to TRBJ1-1, with D perhaps matching TRBD1 (5 bases). The CDR3 is 14 amino acids. Trimming left V 4 bases short and J 1 base short, with 10 bases between. CDR1 is LGHNA, CDR2 YSLEER, per germline. The CDR3 loop reads CASSRTTGNTEAFF. The DNA for the CDR3 is TGCGCCAGCAGCCGCACAACAGGGAACACTGAAGCTTTCTTT.

This clonotype was observed at least ten times. This CDR3 reads CATSDSAADTQYF. DNA for the CDR3: TGTGCCACCAGTGATTCGGCAGCAGATACGCAGTATTTT. The chain employs TRBV24-1 and TRBJ2-3; D uncertain. V was trimmed by 2 bases and J by 4 bases, leaving 6 bases between them. CDR3 length: 13 amino acids. CDR1 KGHDR and CDR2 SFDVKD come from the germline V gene.

This chain links TRBV12-3 or TRBV12-4 with TRBJ2-7; D gene ambiguous. Trimming shortened V by 2 bases and J by 6 bases, and 8 bases separated the two germline ends. The CDR3 spans 12 residues. For the CDR3, the DNA is TGTGCCAGCAGTTTATGGGGTGGCGAGCAGTACTTC. Translated, it gives CASSLWGGEQYF.

Many counts were recorded for this clonotype. The chain couples TRBV12-3 or TRBV12-4 to TRBJ2-5, with no clear D. V was shortened by 5 bases and J by 4 bases, with 8 bases between the two germline ends. The CDR3 covers 12 residues. This CDR3 is CASSPSGETQYF. CDR3 DNA: TGTGCCAGCAGTCCCTCGGGAGAGACCCAGTACTTC.

The table lists this clonotype with many counts. V and J are TRBV5-1 and TRBJ2-3; TRBD1 matches at 7 bases. This CDR3 spans 14 amino acids. V was clipped by 2 bases and J by 5 bases; unmatched bases: 5. Germline V gene lookup returns CDR1 SGHRS and CDR2 YFSETQ. CDR3 sequence reads: CASSLGTAQDTQYF. The CDR3 nucleotides are TGCGCCAGCAGCTTAGGGACAGCTCAAGATACGCAGTATTTT.

This clonotype was counted many times. The chain uses TRBV12-3 or TRBV12-4 and TRBJ1-1; unclear D gene. Trimming removed 5 bases from V and 1 base from J, with 8 bases in between. CDR3 length equals 13 residues. The CDR3 region is CASSTPENTEAFF. CDR3 DNA: TGTGCCAGCAGTACGCCGGAGAACACTGAAGCTTTCTTT.